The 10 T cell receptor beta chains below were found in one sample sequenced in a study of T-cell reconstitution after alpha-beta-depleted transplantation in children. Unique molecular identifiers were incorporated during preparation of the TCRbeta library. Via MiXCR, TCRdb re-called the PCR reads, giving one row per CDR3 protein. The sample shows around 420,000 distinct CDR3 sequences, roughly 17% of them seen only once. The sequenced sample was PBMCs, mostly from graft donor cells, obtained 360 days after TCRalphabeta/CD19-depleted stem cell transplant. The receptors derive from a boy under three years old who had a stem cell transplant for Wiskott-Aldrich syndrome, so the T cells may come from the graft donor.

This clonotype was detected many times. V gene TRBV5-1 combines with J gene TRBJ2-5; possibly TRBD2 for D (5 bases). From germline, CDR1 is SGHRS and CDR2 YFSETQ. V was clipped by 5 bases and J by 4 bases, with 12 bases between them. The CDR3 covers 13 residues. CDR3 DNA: TGCGCCAGCAGATTCGGTCTAGCAGAGACCCAGTACTTC. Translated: CASRFGLAETQYF.

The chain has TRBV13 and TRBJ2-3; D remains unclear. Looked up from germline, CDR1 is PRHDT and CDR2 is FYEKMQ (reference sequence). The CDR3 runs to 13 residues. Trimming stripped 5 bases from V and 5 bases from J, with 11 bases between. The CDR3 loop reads CASSRNPEDTQYF. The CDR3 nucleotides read TGTGCCAGCAGCCGGAACCCCGAAGATACGCAGTATTTT.

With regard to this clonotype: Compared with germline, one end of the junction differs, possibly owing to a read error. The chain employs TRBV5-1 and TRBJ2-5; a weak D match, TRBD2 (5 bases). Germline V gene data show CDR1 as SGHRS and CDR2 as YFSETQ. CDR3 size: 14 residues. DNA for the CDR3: TGCTCCAGCAGCCCAAGACTACCGAGGGAGACCCAGTACTTC. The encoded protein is CSSSPRLPRETQYF.

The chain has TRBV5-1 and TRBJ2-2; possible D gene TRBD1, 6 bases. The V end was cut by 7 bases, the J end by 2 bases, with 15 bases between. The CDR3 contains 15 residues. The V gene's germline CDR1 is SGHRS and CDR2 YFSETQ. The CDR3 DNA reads TGCGCCAGCCGAACACAGGGAATTAACACCGGGGAGCTGTTTTTT. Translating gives CASRTQGINTGELFF.

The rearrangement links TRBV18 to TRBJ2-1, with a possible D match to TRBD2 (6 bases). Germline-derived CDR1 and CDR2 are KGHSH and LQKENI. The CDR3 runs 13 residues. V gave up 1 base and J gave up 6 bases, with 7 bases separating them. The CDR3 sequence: CASSPQGGNEQFF. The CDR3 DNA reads TGTGCCAGCTCACCACAGGGAGGCAATGAGCAGTTCTTC.

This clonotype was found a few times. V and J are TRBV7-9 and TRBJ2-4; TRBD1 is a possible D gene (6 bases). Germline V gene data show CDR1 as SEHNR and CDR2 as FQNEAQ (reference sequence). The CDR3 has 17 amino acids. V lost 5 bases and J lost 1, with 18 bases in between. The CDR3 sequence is CASSVFAGTRAKNIQYF. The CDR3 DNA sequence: TGTGCCAGCAGCGTATTTGCCGGGACAAGGGCCAAAAACATTCAGTACTTC.

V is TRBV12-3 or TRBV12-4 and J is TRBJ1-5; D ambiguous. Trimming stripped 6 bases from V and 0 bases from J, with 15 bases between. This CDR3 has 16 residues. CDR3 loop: CASRVRRAGSNQPQHF. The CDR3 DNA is TGTGCCAGCAGGGTTAGACGCGCGGGTAGCAATCAGCCCCAGCATTTT.

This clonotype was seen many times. The CDR3 DNA sequence: TGTGCCAGCAGCTTTAATGAGCAGTTCTTC. Translation: CASSFNEQFF. This chain joins TRBV7-2 and TRBJ2-1; the D is unclear. The germline V gene has CDR1 SGHTA and CDR2 FQGNSA. V lost 3 bases and J 7 bases, leaving 1 base between the germline ends. This CDR3 is built from 10 residues.

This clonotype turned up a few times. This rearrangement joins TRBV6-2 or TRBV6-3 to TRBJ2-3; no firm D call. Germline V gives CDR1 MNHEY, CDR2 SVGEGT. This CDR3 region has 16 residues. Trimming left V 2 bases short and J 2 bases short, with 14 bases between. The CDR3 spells CASSYVRSAPTDTQYF. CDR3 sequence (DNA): TGTGCCAGCAGTTACGTCCGGTCGGCGCCCACAGATACGCAGTATTTT.

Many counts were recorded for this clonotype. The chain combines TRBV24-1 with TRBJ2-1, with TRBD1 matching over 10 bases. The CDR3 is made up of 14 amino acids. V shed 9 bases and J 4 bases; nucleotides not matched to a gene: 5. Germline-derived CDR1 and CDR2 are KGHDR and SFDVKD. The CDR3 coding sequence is TGTGCCACCCGAGGGACAGGGGTTTACAATGAGCAGTTCTTC. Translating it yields CATRGTGVYNEQFF.